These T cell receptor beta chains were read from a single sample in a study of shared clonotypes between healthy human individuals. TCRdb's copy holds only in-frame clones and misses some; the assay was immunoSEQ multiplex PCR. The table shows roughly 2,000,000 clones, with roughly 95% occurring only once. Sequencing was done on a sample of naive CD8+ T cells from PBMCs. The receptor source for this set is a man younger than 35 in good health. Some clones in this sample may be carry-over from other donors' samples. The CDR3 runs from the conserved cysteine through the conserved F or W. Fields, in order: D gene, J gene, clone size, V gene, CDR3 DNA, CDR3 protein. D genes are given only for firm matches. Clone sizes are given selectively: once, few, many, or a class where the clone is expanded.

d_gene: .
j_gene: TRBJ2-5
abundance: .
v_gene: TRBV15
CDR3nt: TGTGCCACCACCATCCCGGGATCGGAGACCCAGTACTTC
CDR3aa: CATTIPGSETQYF

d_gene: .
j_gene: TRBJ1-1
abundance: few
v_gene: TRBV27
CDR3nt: TGTGCCAGCAGTTTATCGATGAACACTGAAGCTTTCTTT
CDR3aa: CASSLSMNTEAFF

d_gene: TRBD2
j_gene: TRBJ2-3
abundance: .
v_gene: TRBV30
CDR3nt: TGTGCCTGGTTTACCGGGACTAGCAAGCCGAGCACAGATACGCAGTATTTT
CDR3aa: CAWFTGTSKPSTDTQYF

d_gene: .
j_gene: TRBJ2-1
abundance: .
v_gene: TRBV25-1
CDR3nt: TGTGCCAGCAGTGAACTCCCCGGCAATGAGCAGTTCTTC
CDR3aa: CASSELPGNEQFF

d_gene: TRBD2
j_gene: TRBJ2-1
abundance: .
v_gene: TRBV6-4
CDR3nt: TGTGCCAGCAGTACCTCGGGACTAGCGGGTAATGAGCAGTTCTTC
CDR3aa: CASSTSGLAGNEQFF

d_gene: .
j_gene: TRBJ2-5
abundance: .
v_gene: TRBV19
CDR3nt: TGTGCCAGTACAGGCGGGACCCCCCGAGAGACCCAGTACTTC
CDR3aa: CASTGGTPRETQYF

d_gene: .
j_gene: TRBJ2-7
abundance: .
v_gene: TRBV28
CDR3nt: TGTGCCAGCAGCCCCAAGTGGGACGGTTACGAGCAGTACTTC
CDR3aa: CASSPKWDGYEQYF

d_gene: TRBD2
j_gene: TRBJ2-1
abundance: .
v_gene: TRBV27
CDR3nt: TGTGCCAGCAGTTCACGACTAGCGGTGTACAATGAGCAGTTCTTC
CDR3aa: CASSSRLAVYNEQFF

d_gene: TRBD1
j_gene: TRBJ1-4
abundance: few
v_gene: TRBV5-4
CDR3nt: TGTGCCAGCAGCGCGGGACAGGGTGGGGAAAAACTGTTTTTT
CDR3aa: CASSAGQGGEKLFF

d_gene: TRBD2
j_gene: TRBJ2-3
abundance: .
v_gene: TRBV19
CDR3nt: TGTGCCAGTAGTATAGACTCCGGACTAGCGGAGACCACAGATACGCAGTATTTT
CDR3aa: CASSIDSGLAETTDTQYF

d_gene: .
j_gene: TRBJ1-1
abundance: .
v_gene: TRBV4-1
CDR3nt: TGCGCCAGCAGCCAAATGACCTATTTTGCCACTGAAGCTTTCTTT
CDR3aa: CASSQMTYFATEAFF

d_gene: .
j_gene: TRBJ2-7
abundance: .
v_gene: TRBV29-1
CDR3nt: TGCAGCGTTGAAGCTCGGGACCTAATTTCCAAAACGCAGTACTTC
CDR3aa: CSVEARDLISKTQYF

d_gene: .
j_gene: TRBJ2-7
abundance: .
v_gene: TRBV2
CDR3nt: TGTGCCAGCAGTGATGACTACACCTACGAGCAGTACTTC
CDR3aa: CASSDDYTYEQYF

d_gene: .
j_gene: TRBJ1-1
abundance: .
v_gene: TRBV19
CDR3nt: TGTGCCAGTAGTACCCCCCTAGGGGCCAAGACTGAAGCTTTCTTT
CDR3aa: CASSTPLGAKTEAFF

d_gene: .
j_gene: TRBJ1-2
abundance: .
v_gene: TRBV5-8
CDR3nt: TGTGCCAGCAGCTCCTCCCTGGACAAGGGATCTGGCTACACCTTC
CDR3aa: CASSSSLDKGSGYTF